The clone carrying this T cell receptor beta chain was seen at least ten times. Germline trimming cut 2 bases from V and 5 bases from J; bases unmatched to any gene: 11. Looked up from germline, CDR1 is SGHTA and CDR2 is FQGNSA. The CDR3 is 16 residues long. This specimen belongs to a study of beta chain features in type 1 diabetes. Expressed TCRB transcripts were sequenced because the isolated RNA had all been reverse transcribed beforehand. Some 3.4 million reads were obtained on average from naive, central memory and regulatory T cell samples. The repertoire was sequenced with immunoSEQ multiplex PCR; TCRdb's copy has only in-frame clones and lacks some. The data hold roughly 290,000 clones, with about 8.5% observed a single time.

The chain combines TRBV7-2 with TRBJ1-1; TRBD1 agrees at 7 bases. This TCR was sampled from a woman under 30 in good health. Material: central memory CD4+ T cells from blood. The CDR3 loop is CASSLWGTGVGTEAFF. The CDR3 DNA reads TGTGCCAGCAGCTTATGGGGAACAGGGGTTGGGACTGAAGCTTTCTTT. The variable domain in full, with the rest retrieved from reference TRBV7-2 and TRBJ1-1, is GAGVSQSPSNKVTEKGKDVELRCDPISGHTALYWYRQSLGQGLEFLIYFQGNSAPDKSGLPSDRFSAERTGGSVSTLTIQRTQQEDSAVYLCASSLWGTGVGTEAFFGQGTRLTVV.